This paragraph reports one T cell receptor beta chain. CDR3 length: 16 amino acids. The junction had 7 bases not matched to a gene; V was cut back by 4 bases and J by 0 bases. CDR1 and CDR2 (germline): SGDLS, YYNGEE. This sample was taken from a study of CD8+ T cells in alopecia areata. In the study overall: Treated patients swallowed 5 to 10 mg of oral tofacitinib twice daily. Using the percentage of affected scalp area, treated patients' severity was scored.

Extraction and reverse transcription of RNA yielded cDNA as the sequencing template. The protocol was immunoSEQ multiplex PCR, while the TCRdb copy is restricted to in-frame clones and leaves out a portion. The table has about 210,000 clones, around 65% seen once. The treatment: oral pan-JAK inhibitor, 5-10 mg twice daily. Peripheral blood samples and lesional scalp punch biopsies were obtained from alopecia areata patients. The chain uses TRBV9 and TRBJ2-7; TRBD2 matches at 10 bases. The clonotype originates from a human donor with alopecia areata. The specimen comprised CD4+ T cells sorted from blood, sampled at week 4, from a patient treated with tofacitinib. The CDR3, as DNA: TGTGCCAGCAGCACGAGCGGGGGGGCAAGCTCCTACGAGCAGTACTTC. This translates into CASSTSGGASSYEQYF.